Listed below are T cell receptor beta chains from one sample, sequenced in a study of cytomegalovirus exposure and HLA in healthy donors. The table came from immunoSEQ multiplex PCR; TCRdb's copy has only in-frame clones and leaves some out. The table lists about 180,000 clones, 75% to 90% of them singletons, with 1.1% to 1.5% in the top ten. The sequencing input was PBMCs. The receptors come from a girl aged 5 to 17 in good health and CMV-seropositive. The CDR3 runs from the conserved cysteine through the conserved F or W. The D gene is left open where the match is weak. Expanded clones are given a class, and other clones once, few, many or no size at all.

D gene	V gene	J gene	clone size	CDR3 DNA	CDR3 protein
TRBD1	TRBV4-3	TRBJ2-7	-	TGCGCCGGCAGCCAAGATTTTCAGAAGGTTGGGGACAGGGAGTCCTACGAGCAGTACTTC	CAGSQDFQKVGDRESYEQYF
-	TRBV14	TRBJ1-1	-	TGTGCCAGCAGCCCGGGGGGTAACTCTATTATGTGGAACACTGAAGCTTTCTTT	CASSPGGNSIMWNTEAFF
TRBD1	TRBV27	TRBJ1-1	-	TGTGCCAGCAGTTTATCACCGACAGGGTGGAGCACTGAAGCTTTCTTT	CASSLSPTGWSTEAFF
-	TRBV18	TRBJ1-1	-	TGTGCCAGCTCACGATCGACAGAGAACACTGAAGCTTTCTTT	CASSRSTENTEAFF
TRBD2	TRBV11-1	TRBJ2-1	-	TGTGCCAGCAGCTTAGTGGGACTAGGAGTTGTAGATGAGCAGTTCTTC	CASSLVGLGVVDEQFF
TRBD1	TRBV9	TRBJ1-1	once	TGTGCCAGCAGCGTTACAGGGGGCGAAATTGTGAACACTGAAGCTTTCTTT	CASSVTGGEIVNTEAFF
-	TRBV29-1	TRBJ1-3	-	TGCAGCGCACAACAGGGAAACACCATATATTTT	CSAQQGNTIYF
TRBD1	TRBV7-8	TRBJ1-5	-	TGTGCCAGCAGCTCCGACAGGGACAGGAATAAACAATATAGCAATCAGCCCCAGCATTTT	CASSSDRDRNKQYSNQPQHF
-	TRBV7-6	TRBJ2-6	few	TGTGCCAGCAGCTTAGAAAGGGGATCTGGGGCCAACGTCCTGACTTTC	CASSLERGSGANVLTF
TRBD2	TRBV4-3	TRBJ2-3	once	TGCGCCAGCAGCTTAAGTTCCAAGCGGGGCGTCACAGATACGCAGTATTTT	CASSLSSKRGVTDTQYF
-	TRBV27	TRBJ1-1	-	TGTGCCAGCAGTTTCCGGCAGGGAGGAATTGAAGCTTTCTTT	CASSFRQGGIEAFF
TRBD1	TRBV7-9	TRBJ2-5	few	TGTGCCAGCAGCTTCCCTTCACAGACAGGGGGGAGAGAGACCCAGTACTTC	CASSFPSQTGGRETQYF
TRBD2	TRBV7-7	TRBJ2-5	-	TGTGCTAGCAGTTTTGCCCTCGTAGCGGGAGGTAAAGAGACCCAGTACTTC	CASSFALVAGGKETQYF
TRBD1	TRBV5-4	TRBJ1-2	-	TGTGCCAGCAGCCTCAGGACAGGGGACGGCTACACCTTC	CASSLRTGDGYTF
-	TRBV6-1	TRBJ1-2	-	TGTGCCAGCAGTGAATATACCTTCGGGGGAATTGGCTACACCTTC	CASSEYTFGGIGYTF
-	TRBV30	TRBJ2-7	-	TGTGCCTGGGCCAGGGGCTCCTACGAGCAGTACTTC	CAWARGSYEQYF
-	TRBV6-6	TRBJ2-5	few	TGTGCCAGCAGTTACGGGGAGAGGCGATACTTC	CASSYGERRYF
TRBD2	TRBV27	TRBJ2-1	-	TGTGCCAGCAGTCTATATGCGGGAGGGAAGCAGTTCTTC	CASSLYAGGKQFF
-	TRBV7-7	TRBJ2-5	-	TGTGCTAGCAGCTCAGGGGAGACCCAGTACTTC	CASSSGETQYF
-	TRBV6-1	TRBJ1-1	-	TGTGCCAGCAGTGAAGCTGGATGGACAGATCCGAACACTGAAGCTTTCTTT	CASSEAGWTDPNTEAFF
TRBD2	TRBV5-8	TRBJ2-2	once	TGTGCCAGCAGCTTGGGGAAACTAGCGGGAGTAACCGGGGAGCTGTTTTTT	CASSLGKLAGVTGELFF
TRBD1	TRBV2	TRBJ1-2	-	TGTGCCAGCAGTGAGGGACAGGGATTTAACTATGGCTACACCTTC	CASSEGQGFNYGYTF
-	TRBV30	TRBJ2-5	-	TGTGCCTCGACTAGGGCCGGAGAGACCCAGTACTTC	CASTRAGETQYF
TRBD1	TRBV14	TRBJ1-1	-	TGTGCCAGCAGCCTTAGGACAGGGTATAAGACTGAAGCTTTCTTT	CASSLRTGYKTEAFF
-	TRBV1	TRBJ1-3	-	TGCACCAGCAGCCAAGATGGGGAGGGTTCCGGAAACACCATATATTTT	CTSSQDGEGSGNTIYF
-	TRBV6-1	TRBJ2-1	-	TGTGCCAGCAGTCTTGACAGGCCAGGGAATGAGCAGTTCTTC	CASSLDRPGNEQFF